This entry lists 11 T cell receptor beta chains sequenced from one sample in a study of cytomegalovirus exposure and HLA in healthy donors. Sequencing used immunoSEQ multiplex PCR; TCRdb keeps in-frame clones, though not all of them. Seen here are 30,000 to 40,000 clones, about 93% observed once, and the top ten hold 3% to 3.5%. Material: PBMCs. Source of these receptors: a young man in good health and CMV-seronegative.

The chain has TRBV5-1 and TRBJ1-2; weak D call: TRBD1 (6 bases). The CDR3 has 13 amino acids. V gave up 1 base and J gave up 6 bases, with 10 bases separating them. The germline CDR1 and CDR2 sequences are SGHRS and YFSETQ. The CDR3 protein is CASSLTGRDGYTF. The CDR3 DNA is TGCGCCAGCAGCTTGACAGGGCGAGATGGCTACACCTTC.

This chain connects TRBV30 to TRBJ2-7, with D possibly matching TRBD1 (6 bases). Germline V lookup: CDR1 GTSNPN, CDR2 SVGIG (reference sequence). The CDR3 spans 12 residues. The CDR3 sequence is CACERGFVEQYF. As DNA, the CDR3 is TGTGCTTGCGAGAGGGGGTTCGTCGAGCAGTACTTC. Looking up the rest from reference TRBV30 and TRBJ2-7 gives the full variable domain: SQTIHQWPATLVQPVGSPLSLECTVEGTSNPNLYWYRQAAGRGLQLLFYSVGIGQISSEVPQNLSASRPQDRQFILSSKKLLLSDSGFYLCACERGFVEQYFGPGTRLTVT.

V usage is TRBV5-1 and J usage is TRBJ1-5; D is undetermined. CDR1 and CDR2 (germline): SGHRS, YFSETQ. CDR3 length: 15 amino acids. V gave up 0 bases and J gave up 4 bases, with 11 bases separating them. The CDR3 is CASSLDSAVNQPQHF. DNA of the CDR3: TGCGCCAGCAGCTTGGATTCGGCGGTAAATCAGCCCCAGCATTTT. Full variable domain (missing parts from reference TRBV5-1 and TRBJ1-5): KAGVTQTPRYLIKTRGQQVTLSCSPISGHRSVSWYQQTPGQGLQFLFEYFSETQRNKGNFPGRFSGRQFSNSRSEMNVSTLELGDSALYLCASSLDSAVNQPQHFGDGTRLSIL.

Details on this clone: Additional DNA sequences in this sample encode the identical CDR3. The rearrangement joins TRBV2 to TRBJ2-1; 9 nucleotides match TRBD1. The V and J ends lost 2 bases and 1 base, in that order; junction bases with no gene match: 9. CDR1 and CDR2 (germline): SNHLY, FYNNEI. The CDR3 has 18 residues. The CDR3 here is CASSEPWDRVSSYNEQFF. CDR3 bases: TGTGCCAGCAGTGAACCCTGGGACAGGGTTTCGTCCTACAATGAGCAGTTCTTC. The full variable domain, rest sourced from reference TRBV2 and TRBJ2-1, is EPEVTQTPSHQVTQMGQEVILRCVPISNHLYFYWYRQILGQKVEFLVSFYNNEISEKSEIFDDQFSVERPDGSNFTLKIRSTKLEDSAMYFCASSEPWDRVSSYNEQFFGPGTRLTVL.

V and J are TRBV5-1 and TRBJ2-7, with 13 bases identical to TRBD2. After removal of 0 bases from V and 6 bases from J, the junction contained 6 bases not matched to a gene. The CDR3 runs to 16 residues. Germline assignment: CDR1 SGHRS and CDR2 YFSETQ. CDR3 residues: CASSLATGTSGVEQYF. CDR3 nucleotides: TGCGCCAGCAGCTTGGCCACCGGGACTAGCGGGGTCGAGCAGTACTTC.

The chain has TRBV4-2 and TRBJ1-4, with 9 bases fitting TRBD1. After removal of 1 base from V and 4 bases from J, the junction contained 13 bases not matched to a gene. The germline V gene has CDR1 LGHNA and CDR2 YNFKEQ. CDR3 length equals 19 residues. The DNA for the CDR3 is TGTGCCAGCAGCCAAGGGATACAGGGGGCTTTAGGAGGTAATGAAAAACTGTTTTTT. As protein: CASSQGIQGALGGNEKLFF.

This clone has only one observation. The chain has TRBV2 and TRBJ2-1, with TRBD1 matching 10 bases. The CDR3 has 14 residues. The ends lost 7 bases at V and 5 bases at J; junction bases unmatched: 5. CDR1 and CDR2 (germline): SNHLY, FYNNEI. The CDR3 here is CASKLDRGNNEQFF. CDR3 nucleotide sequence: TGTGCCAGCAAGTTGGACAGGGGGAACAATGAGCAGTTCTTC.

This chain joins TRBV19 and TRBJ1-1, with 9 bases identical to TRBD1. Per germline, CDR1 LNHDA and CDR2 SQIVND (reference sequence). The CDR3 extends over 13 amino acids. Here the CDR3 DNA reads TGTGTCAGACCGGGACAGGGTCCCGCTGAAGCTTTCTTT. It translates to CVRPGQGPAEAFF.

This chain connects TRBV10-1 to TRBJ2-7; weak D call: TRBD2 (5 bases). V lost 1 base and J lost 1, with 8 bases in between. CDR1 and CDR2 from the germline V gene are WNHNN and SYGVQD (reference sequence). The CDR3 extends over 14 amino acids. The CDR3 protein is CASSEFGDSYEQYF. Here the CDR3 DNA reads TGCGCCAGCAGTGAGTTCGGGGATTCCTACGAGCAGTACTTC.

The rearrangement uses TRBV4-1 and TRBJ2-2, with D maybe TRBD1 (5 bases). This CDR3 has 14 residues. Between the trimmed V and J ends, which lost 7 bases and 4 bases, there was a span of 13 bases. Germline CDR1 is MGHRA and CDR2 is YSYEKL. CDR3 sequence (DNA): TGCGCCAGCACCGCACAGGCCGGCACCGGGGAGCTGTTTTTT. It codes for CASTAQAGTGELFF.

The V gene is TRBV9, the J gene TRBJ1-2, with 8 bases identical to TRBD1. The CDR3 covers 15 residues. CDR1 and CDR2 (germline): SGDLS, YYNGEE. The V and J ends lost 0 bases and 8 bases, in that order; junction bases with no gene match: 9. As DNA, the CDR3 is TGTGCCAGCAGCGTAGACAGGGGGATAATAGGGGGCTACACCTTC. This sequence encodes CASSVDRGIIGGYTF.